This TCR beta chain was documented in a study of T-cell memory formation after mild COVID-19. This clonotype was seen a handful of times. Germline V gene data show CDR1 as SGHNT and CDR2 as YYREEE (reference sequence). The CDR3 has 16 residues. With 1 base clipped from V and 4 bases from J, the junction kept 6 bases outside the gene matches. TCRdb called the 5' RACE reads again in MiXCR, with one record for every CDR3 protein. In the table there are 400,000 to 500,000 distinct CDR3 sequences, more than 15% of which are singletons. The TCR comes from a man younger than 30 who had mild COVID-19 (a few samples of this study predate the infection). Cell type and time point are not known. This rearrangement joins TRBV5-4 to TRBJ2-3, with TRBD2 matching 10 bases. The sample consisted of PBMCs or a T cell subset sorted from them (not recorded which). For the CDR3, the DNA is TGTGCCAGCAGCTTGCGAAGCGGGGGGGCTTCAGATACGCAGTATTTT. This translates into CASSLRSGGASDTQYF.